This entry concerns a single T cell receptor beta chain. The antigen is not known. The data are from a study of cytomegalovirus exposure and HLA in healthy donors. 60 Vbeta and 13 Jbeta primers were used in PCR. Assay used: immunoSEQ multiplex PCR; TCRdb lists only in-frame clones, some missing. This table has 90,000 to 100,000 clones, about four fifths appearing once. Germline V gene lookup returns CDR1 SGHTA and CDR2 FQGTGA. V was clipped by 5 bases and J by 5 bases; unmatched bases: 8. The CDR3 covers 15 residues. Study observations and caveats: The authors enumerated over 150 TCR beta chains as linked to cytomegalovirus.

The origin of this receptor is a man aged 45-60 years in good health and CMV-seronegative. The chain uses TRBV7-3 and TRBJ1-1, with 10 nucleotides matching TRBD1. The specimen was PBMCs. CDR3 nucleotides: TGTGCCAGCAGCCTCCTAGGACAGGGGGGGACTGAAGCTTTCTTT. It yields the protein CASSLLGQGGTEAFF. The complete variable domain, with remaining parts taken from reference TRBV7-3 and TRBJ1-1, reads GAGVSQTPSNKVTEKGKYVELRCDPISGHTALYWYRQSLGQGPEFLIYFQGTGAADDSGLPNDRFFAVRPEGSVSTLKIQRTERGDSAVYLCASSLLGQGGTEAFFGQGTRLTVV.